Below, 20 T cell receptor beta chains from the same sample are listed, as sequenced in a study of T cell changes during pregnancy in multiple sclerosis. Produced via immunoSEQ multiplex PCR; TCRdb's table is partial and in-frame only. The sample contains tens of thousands of clones, about 88% of which appear only once. The source was CD4+ T cells from peripheral blood mononuclear cells, collected in the first trimester of pregnancy. These receptors were collected from a female donor with multiple sclerosis, enrolled in a pregnancy study.

This sequence joins TRBV7-2 and TRBJ1-3; D ambiguous. CDR1 is SGHTA and CDR2 is FQGNSA in the germline V gene. The germline V and J ends were trimmed by 8 bases and 0 bases, with 11 bases remaining between them. The CDR3 extends over 14 amino acids. The CDR3 nucleotides read TGTGCCAGCGCGGTGGGTCCCTCTGGAAACACCATATATTTT. Protein product: CASAVGPSGNTIYF. The complete variable domain, with remaining parts taken from reference TRBV7-2 and TRBJ1-3, reads GAGVSQSPSNKVTEKGKDVELRCDPISGHTALYWYRQSLGQGLEFLIYFQGNSAPDKSGLPSDRFSAERTGGSVSTLTIQRTQQEDSAVYLCASAVGPSGNTIYFGEGSWLTVV.

The V and J genes are TRBV5-6 and TRBJ1-2; unclear D gene. The V gene's germline CDR1 is SGHDT and CDR2 YYEEEE. There are 13 residues in the CDR3. Trimming took 0 bases from V and 7 from J, leaving 10 bases between them. CDR3 sequence: CASSLAPTAGYTF. CDR3 coding DNA: TGTGCCAGCAGCTTGGCCCCTACCGCTGGCTACACCTTC. The variable domain in full, completed from reference TRBV5-6 and TRBJ1-2, reads DAGVTQSPTHLIKTRGQQVTLRCSPKSGHDTVSWYQQALGQGPQFIFQYYEEEERQRGNFPDRFSGHQFPNYSSELNVNALLLGDSALYLCASSLAPTAGYTFGSGTRLTVV.

The chain couples TRBV6-4 to TRBJ2-1; 8 nucleotides line up with TRBD2. Trimming removed 0 bases from V and 6 bases from J; junction bases left unmatched: 4. Germline V CDR1 and CDR2: MRHNA, SNTAGT. This CDR3 has 15 amino acids. Here the CDR3 DNA reads TGTGCCAGCAGTGACTCGACCAGCGGGAGCAATGAGCAGTTCTTC. This codes for CASSDSTSGSNEQFF.

This chain connects TRBV6-5 to TRBJ2-1, with 11 positions matching TRBD2. The CDR3 covers 14 residues. V lost 6 bases, J lost 6 bases, and 4 bases stayed unmatched. CDR1 and CDR2 from the germline V gene are MNHEY and SVGAGI. This chain's CDR3 is CASRRLAGSNEQFF. CDR3 in DNA: TGTGCCAGCAGGCGACTAGCGGGGTCCAATGAGCAGTTCTTC.

V gene TRBV28 combines with J gene TRBJ2-7; D remains ambiguous. Per the germline V gene, CDR1 is MDHEN and CDR2 is SYDVKM. V was cut by 6 bases and J by 1 base, with 13 bases left in between. This CDR3 region has 14 residues. CDR3 loop: CASRSPRRSYEQYF. The CDR3 DNA is TGTGCCAGCAGATCACCAAGGCGGTCCTACGAGCAGTACTTC.

The CDR3 spells CASSLGGGSVNEQYF. The DNA for the CDR3 is TGTGCCAGCAGCTTAGGGGGCGGGAGCGTCAACGAGCAGTACTTC. The chain recombines TRBV7-2 with TRBJ2-7, with 7 positions matching TRBD2. In germline, CDR1 is SGHTA, CDR2 FQGNSA. This CDR3 spans 15 amino acids. The junction had 8 bases not matched to a gene; V was cut back by 1 base and J by 5 bases.

This clone appeared a few times. The chain is built from TRBV4-1 and TRBJ2-7, with 11 bases that match TRBD2. The CDR3 is 15 amino acids. Germline trimming cut 5 bases from V and 4 bases from J; bases unmatched to any gene: 7. Germline loops: CDR1 MGHRA, CDR2 YSYEKL. The CDR3 loop is CASSETSGSQYEQYF. The CDR3 DNA sequence: TGCGCCAGCAGCGAAACTAGCGGGAGTCAGTACGAGCAGTACTTC.

The chain links TRBV15 to TRBJ2-1, with 10 bases matching TRBD2. Germline assignment: CDR1 LNHNV and CDR2 YYDKDF (reference sequence). The CDR3 runs 18 residues. With 0 bases clipped from V and 8 bases from J, the junction kept 13 bases outside the gene matches. CDR3 DNA sequence: TGTGCCACCAGCAGAGATGCCGGGGCTAGCGGGAGAAAGGATGAGCAGTTCTTC. As protein: CATSRDAGASGRKDEQFF.

The chain has TRBV7-2 and TRBJ2-7, with a tentative D call TRBD1 (5 bases). V was shortened by 5 bases and J by 2 bases, with 13 bases between the two germline ends. The CDR3 length is 14 residues. Germline V gene lookup returns CDR1 SGHTA and CDR2 FQGNSA. In nucleotides, the CDR3 is TGTGCCAGCAGCCCCCGCAGGGCCACCTACGAGCAGTACTTC. Translated, it gives CASSPRRATYEQYF.

This rearrangement joins TRBV9 to TRBJ1-3, with D maybe TRBD1 (5 bases). The CDR3 sequence is 15 residues long. Germline loops: CDR1 SGDLS, CDR2 YYNGEE. Trimming took 2 bases from V and 0 from J, leaving 9 bases between them. CDR3 DNA sequence: TGTGCCAGCAGCGTGGGGGGTGCCTCTGGAAACACCATATATTTT. Translating it yields CASSVGGASGNTIYF.

The gene calls are TRBV9 and TRBJ2-1, with TRBD2 matching 13 bases. CDR1 and CDR2 (germline): SGDLS, YYNGEE. V lost 3 bases, J lost 2 bases, and 5 bases stayed unmatched. CDR3 length: 17 residues. Here the CDR3 reads CASSAGLAGSPYNEQFF. As DNA, the CDR3 is TGTGCCAGCAGCGCGGGACTAGCGGGATCCCCCTACAATGAGCAGTTCTTC.

This chain connects TRBV6-5 to TRBJ1-4, with 7 bases that match TRBD1. Per the germline V gene, CDR1 is MNHEY and CDR2 is SVGAGI. The CDR3 runs to 14 residues. Germline trimming cut 5 bases from V and 11 bases from J; bases unmatched to any gene: 11. The CDR3 region has the DNA TGTGCCAGCAGTCGGGGCGGGACAGATGTTAAACTGTTTTTT. As protein: CASSRGGTDVKLFF.

The V gene is TRBV9, the J gene TRBJ1-2; no clear D gene. Looked up from germline, CDR1 is SGDLS and CDR2 is YYNGEE. CDR3 length: 14 amino acids. Trimming left V 0 bases short and J 10 bases short, with 16 bases between. The CDR3 sequence: CASSVVGTAGDYTF. DNA of the CDR3: TGTGCCAGCAGCGTAGTGGGCACCGCCGGGGACTACACCTTC.

The chain has TRBV11-3 and TRBJ1-1; no reliable D call. There are 15 residues in the CDR3. Trimming took off 1 base at V and 1 base at J, with 10 bases between the two ends. Looked up from germline, CDR1 is SGHNT and CDR2 is YENEEA. CDR3 in amino acids: CASSLVPSQNTEAFF. CDR3 bases: TGTGCCAGCAGCTTAGTCCCTAGTCAGAACACTGAAGCTTTCTTT.

This clone has just one count. This chain links TRBV19 with TRBJ2-3; tentatively, D is TRBD1 (6 bases). Trimming cost V 7 bases and J 2 bases, with 13 bases left between them. The CDR3 runs 14 residues. CDR1 and CDR2 (germline): LNHDA, SQIVND (reference sequence). The CDR3 spells CASNRRGTTDTQYF. The CDR3 coding sequence is TGTGCCAGTAACCGCAGGGGTACCACAGATACGCAGTATTTT. The complete variable domain, with remaining parts taken from reference TRBV19 and TRBJ2-3, reads DGGITQSPKYLFRKEGQNVTLSCEQNLNHDAMYWYRQDPGQGLRLIYYSQIVNDFQKGDIAEGYSVSREKKESFPLTVTSAQKNPTAFYLCASNRRGTTDTQYFGPGTRLTVL.

The chain joins TRBV5-1 to TRBJ1-3; TRBD1 is a possible D gene (6 bases). Germline CDR1 and CDR2: SGHRS and YFSETQ. CDR3 size: 17 residues. The germline V and J ends were trimmed by 4 bases and 0 bases, with 17 bases remaining between them. The CDR3 here is CASSPSGTRDSGNTIYF. The CDR3 DNA follows: TGCGCCAGCAGCCCTTCCGGGACACGGGACTCTGGAAACACCATATATTTT.

This chain links TRBV7-2 with TRBJ2-7; D is unresolved. Germline V gene data show CDR1 as SGHTA and CDR2 as FQGNSA. The ends were cut back, 2 bases at V and 7 bases at J, with 9 bases in the middle. This CDR3 comprises 12 residues. This chain's CDR3 is CASSLTVKEQYF. In DNA form, the CDR3 reads TGTGCCAGCAGCTTAACTGTTAAGGAGCAGTACTTC.

V usage is TRBV25-1 and J usage is TRBJ1-1; D gene ambiguous. The V end was cut by 6 bases, the J end by 9 bases, with 17 bases between. The CDR3 is made up of 13 amino acids. Germline V gene lookup returns CDR1 MGHDK and CDR2 SYGVNS. CDR3 sequence (DNA): TGTGCCAGCAGGGACTACAACCCCGGTCAAGCTTTCTTT. It yields the protein CASRDYNPGQAFF.

The chain uses TRBV28 and TRBJ1-5, with TRBD1 matching over 10 bases. After removal of 7 bases from V and 2 bases from J, the junction contained 2 bases not matched to a gene. CDR3 length: 14 amino acids. Germline V gives CDR1 MDHEN, CDR2 SYDVKM. In DNA, the CDR3 is TGTGCCAGCAAGACAGGGGGCGGCAATCAGCCCCAGCATTTT. Its protein is CASKTGGGNQPQHF. The complete variable domain, with remaining parts taken from reference TRBV28 and TRBJ1-5, reads DVKVTQSSRYLVKRTGEKVFLECVQDMDHENMFWYRQDPGLGLRLIYFSYDVKMKEKGDIPEGYSVSREKKERFSLILESASTNQTSMYLCASKTGGGNQPQHFGDGTRLSIL.

The chain links TRBV10-3 to TRBJ1-4, with TRBD1 identical over 9 bases. Germline assignment: CDR1 ENHRY and CDR2 SYGVKD. The V and J ends lost 9 bases and 7 bases, in that order; junction bases with no gene match: 12. The CDR3 consists of 15 residues. The CDR3 region is CAMSRDREPGEKLFF. The CDR3 bases are TGTGCCATGTCCCGGGACAGGGAACCCGGTGAAAAACTGTTTTTT.